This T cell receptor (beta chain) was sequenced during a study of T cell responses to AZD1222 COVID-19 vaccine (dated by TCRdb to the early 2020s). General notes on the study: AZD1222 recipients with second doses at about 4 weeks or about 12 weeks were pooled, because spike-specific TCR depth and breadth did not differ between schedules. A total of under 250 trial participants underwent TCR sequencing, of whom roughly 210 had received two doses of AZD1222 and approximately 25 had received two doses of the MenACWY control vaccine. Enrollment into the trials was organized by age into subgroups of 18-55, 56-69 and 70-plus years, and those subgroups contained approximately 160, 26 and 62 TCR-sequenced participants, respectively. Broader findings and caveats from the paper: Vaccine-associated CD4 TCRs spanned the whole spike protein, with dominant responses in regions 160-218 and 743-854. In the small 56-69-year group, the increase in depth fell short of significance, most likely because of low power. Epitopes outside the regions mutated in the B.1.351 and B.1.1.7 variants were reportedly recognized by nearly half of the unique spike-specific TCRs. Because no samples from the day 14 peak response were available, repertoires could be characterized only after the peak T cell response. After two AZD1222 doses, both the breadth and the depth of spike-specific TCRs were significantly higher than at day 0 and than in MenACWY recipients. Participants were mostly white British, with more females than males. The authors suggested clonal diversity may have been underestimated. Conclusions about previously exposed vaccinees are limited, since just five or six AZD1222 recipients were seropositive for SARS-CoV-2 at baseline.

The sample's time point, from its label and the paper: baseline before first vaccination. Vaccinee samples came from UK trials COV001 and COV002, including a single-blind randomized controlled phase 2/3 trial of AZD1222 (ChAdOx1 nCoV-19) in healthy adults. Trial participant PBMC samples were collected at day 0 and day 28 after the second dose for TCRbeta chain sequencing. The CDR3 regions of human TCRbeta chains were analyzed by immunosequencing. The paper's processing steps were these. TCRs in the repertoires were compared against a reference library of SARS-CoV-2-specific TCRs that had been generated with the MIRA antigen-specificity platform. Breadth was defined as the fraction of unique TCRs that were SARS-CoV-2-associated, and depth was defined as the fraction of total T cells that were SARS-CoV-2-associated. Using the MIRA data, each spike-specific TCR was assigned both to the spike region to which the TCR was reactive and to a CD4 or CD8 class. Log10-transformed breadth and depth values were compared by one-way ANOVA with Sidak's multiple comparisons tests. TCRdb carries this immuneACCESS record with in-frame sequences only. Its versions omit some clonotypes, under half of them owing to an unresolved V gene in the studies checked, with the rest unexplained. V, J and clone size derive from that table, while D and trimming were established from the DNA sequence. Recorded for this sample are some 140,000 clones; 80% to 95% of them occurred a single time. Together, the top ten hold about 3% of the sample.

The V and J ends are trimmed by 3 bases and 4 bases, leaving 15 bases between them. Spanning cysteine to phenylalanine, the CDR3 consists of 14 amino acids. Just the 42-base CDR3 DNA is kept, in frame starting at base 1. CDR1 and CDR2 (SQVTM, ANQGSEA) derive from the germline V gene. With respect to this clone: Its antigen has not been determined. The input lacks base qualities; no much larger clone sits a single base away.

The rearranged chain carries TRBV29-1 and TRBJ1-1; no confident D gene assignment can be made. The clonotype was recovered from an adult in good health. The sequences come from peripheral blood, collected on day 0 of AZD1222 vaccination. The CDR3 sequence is CSVDMGSRSTEAFF. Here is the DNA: TGCAGCGTTGATATGGGGTCGCGGAGCACTGAAGCTTTCTTT.